Listed here are 27 T cell receptor beta chains from one sample, sequenced in a study of a mutant IDH1 vaccine in newly diagnosed glioma (dated by TCRdb to the early 2020s). Their antigen targets remain unknown. The protocol used for the library was the immunoSEQ multiplex PCR assay. The clones in this table, taken by TCRdb from immuneACCESS, are in-frame only. Not every clone is retained; where verified, under half of the shortfall comes from an unresolved V gene, and the cause of the rest is unknown. The sample table contains tens of thousands of clones; only one count was recorded for under 85% of them. Of the sample, roughly 3.5% is held by the ten largest clones. This sample's time point label indicates: week 11, during vaccination. Each vaccine dose was 300 ug of a 20-mer mutant IDH1 peptide in Montanide, given subcutaneously with topical imiquimod. This sample comprised PBMCs, obtained from a glioma patient whose treatment included an IDH1 peptide vaccine. Source of these receptors: a man aged 30 to 39 with glioma.

The chain employs TRBV28 and TRBJ1-5; TRBD1 is a possible D gene (5 bases). The germline V gene has CDR1 MDHEN and CDR2 SYDVKM. The CDR3 covers 13 residues. The V gene lost 6 bases and the J gene lost 7 bases, with 13 bases spanning the gap. The CDR3 DNA follows: TGTGCCAGCAGCCCAGGGTATCGGCAGCCCCAGCATTTT. It yields the protein CASSPGYRQPQHF. Complete variable domain (other parts from reference TRBV28 and TRBJ1-5): DVKVTQSSRYLVKRTGEKVFLECVQDMDHENMFWYRQDPGLGLRLIYFSYDVKMKEKGDIPEGYSVSREKKERFSLILESASTNQTSMYLCASSPGYRQPQHFGDGTRLSIL.

This rearrangement joins TRBV6-4 to TRBJ2-5; 9 positions match TRBD1. The DNA end is a closer match to TRBJ2-7, so the J assignment may be wrong. Germline values: CDR1 MRHNA, CDR2 SNTAGT. The CDR3 totals 19 residues. CDR3 sequence (DNA): TGTGCCAGCAGTGACCCTCTCCCCCATACAGGGGGCAGCTCCTACGAGCAGTACTTC. Its translation is CASSDPLPHTGGSSYEQYF.

This clone was counted once. This chain uses TRBV7-2 with TRBJ2-1; D is undetermined. Trimming took 3 bases from V and 4 from J, leaving 1 base between them. The CDR3 runs to 11 residues. Germline V gene lookup returns CDR1 SGHTA and CDR2 FQGNSA. The CDR3 region is CASSFYNEQFF. The CDR3 nucleotides are TGTGCCAGCAGCTTTTACAATGAGCAGTTCTTC.

The rearrangement links TRBV9 to TRBJ1-6; 9 nucleotides line up with TRBD1. V lost 3 bases and J lost 2; bases outside the gene matches: 9. The germline gives CDR1 SGDLS, CDR2 YYNGEE. The CDR3 totals 18 residues. CDR3 in amino acids: CASSARLGQGPYNSPLHF. The DNA for the CDR3 is TGTGCCAGCAGCGCGAGGTTGGGACAGGGACCCTATAATTCACCCCTCCACTTT.

The chain has TRBV6-5 and TRBJ1-6; D possibly corresponds to TRBD1 (6 bases). Germline V gene lookup returns CDR1 MNHEY and CDR2 SVGAGI. V lost 2 bases and J lost 7, with 9 bases in between. CDR3 size: 14 residues. The CDR3 loop is CASSYRGENSPLHF. Written as DNA, the CDR3 is TGTGCCAGCAGTTACAGGGGGGAAAATTCACCCCTCCACTTT.

The chain carries TRBV28 and TRBJ1-2; possibly TRBD1 for D (6 bases). V gave up 6 bases and J gave up 8 bases, with 16 bases separating them. Germline V gene data show CDR1 as MDHEN and CDR2 as SYDVKM. The CDR3 runs 13 residues. CDR3 sequence (DNA): TGTGCCAGCAGAACCCAGACAGGCGTGGGCTACACCTTC. Translated: CASRTQTGVGYTF.

The gene calls are TRBV5-1 and TRBJ2-7, with D possibly being TRBD1 (6 bases). Germline V gene lookup returns CDR1 SGHRS and CDR2 YFSETQ. The CDR3 consists of 13 residues. Trimming stripped 5 bases from V and 3 bases from J, with 12 bases between. CDR3: CASRYGQNYEQYF. For the CDR3, the DNA is TGCGCCAGCAGGTACGGACAGAACTACGAGCAGTACTTC. Drawing the rest from reference TRBV5-1 and TRBJ2-7, the complete variable domain is KAGVTQTPRYLIKTRGQQVTLSCSPISGHRSVSWYQQTPGQGLQFLFEYFSETQRNKGNFPGRFSGRQFSNSRSEMNVSTLELGDSALYLCASRYGQNYEQYFGPGTRLTVT.

The V and J genes are TRBV6-1 and TRBJ2-1, with TRBD2 matching 8 bases. CDR1 is MNHNS and CDR2 is SASEGT in the germline V gene. With 4 bases clipped from V and 0 bases from J, the junction kept 5 bases outside the gene matches. CDR3 length equals 16 residues. This chain's CDR3 is CASSGERELSYNEQFF. As DNA, the CDR3 is TGTGCCAGCAGTGGCGAGCGGGAGCTCTCCTACAATGAGCAGTTCTTC.

This chain joins TRBV5-6 and TRBJ1-1; D is ambiguous. Deletions cut 1 base from V and 3 bases from J, with 7 bases between. The CDR3 sequence is 13 residues long. Germline V CDR1 and CDR2: SGHDT, YYEEEE. The CDR3 protein is CASSLRVHTEAFF. The CDR3 DNA follows: TGTGCCAGCAGCTTGAGGGTGCACACTGAAGCTTTCTTT.

The chain links TRBV4-2 to TRBJ1-4; D is ambiguous. The CDR3 length is 14 residues. Germline-derived CDR1 and CDR2 are LGHNA and YNFKEQ. The V and J ends lost 4 bases and 8 bases respectively, with 14 bases between them. The CDR3 here is CASSPDVGREKLFF. CDR3 coding DNA: TGTGCCAGCAGCCCGGACGTGGGGAGGGAAAAACTGTTTTTT.

CDR3 DNA: TGCGCCAGCAGCTGGACAGGGGGCAATACCGGGGAGCTGTTTTTT. It encodes CASSWTGGNTGELFF. The genes are TRBV5-1 and TRBJ2-2; 11 nucleotides match TRBD1. The junction had 3 bases not matched to a gene; V was cut back by 3 bases and J by 5 bases. The CDR3 consists of 15 residues. Germline V gene sequence: CDR1 SGHRS, CDR2 YFSETQ.

This chain uses TRBV27 with TRBJ1-6; 7 bases match TRBD1. CDR1 is MNHEY, CDR2 SMNVEV, per germline (reference sequence). This CDR3 is built from 15 residues. V was clipped by 4 bases and J by 7 bases; unmatched bases: 7. The DNA for the CDR3 is TGTGCCAGCAGTTCTGGGACAGTCGTGAATTCACCCCTCCACTTT. This gives the protein CASSSGTVVNSPLHF.

The chain recombines TRBV18 with TRBJ2-7; TRBD1 might be the D (5 bases). In germline, CDR1 is KGHSH, CDR2 LQKENI. The CDR3 has 13 residues. Between the trimmed V and J ends, which lost 5 bases and 2 bases, there was a span of 10 bases. Written as DNA, the CDR3 is TGTGCCAGCTCATTTCAGGGAACCTACGAGCAGTACTTC. Amino acids: CASSFQGTYEQYF.

This rearrangement joins TRBV7-3 to TRBJ2-7; 11 bases are a match to TRBD2. V lost 2 bases, J lost 3 bases, and 3 bases stayed unmatched. The CDR3 loop spans 15 amino acids. Germline V gene lookup returns CDR1 SGHTA and CDR2 FQGTGA. The CDR3 is CASSLLAGGVYEQYF. CDR3 in DNA: TGTGCCAGCAGCTTACTAGCGGGGGGAGTCTACGAGCAGTACTTC. The complete variable domain, with remaining parts taken from reference TRBV7-3 and TRBJ2-7, reads GAGVSQTPSNKVTEKGKYVELRCDPISGHTALYWYRQSLGQGPEFLIYFQGTGAADDSGLPNDRFFAVRPEGSVSTLKIQRTERGDSAVYLCASSLLAGGVYEQYFGPGTRLTVT.

This chain connects TRBV14 to TRBJ2-4, with TRBD1 as a possible D gene (5 bases). V was pared by 0 bases and J by 6 bases, with 9 bases between. The CDR3 totals 14 residues. Germline lookup yields CDR1 SGHDN and CDR2 FVKESK. The CDR3 DNA reads TGTGCCAGCAGCCAAGAAGGGGCGTTAAACATTCAGTACTTC. It encodes CASSQEGALNIQYF. The whole variable domain, filled in from reference TRBV14 and TRBJ2-4, reads EAGVTQFPSHSVIEKGQTVTLRCDPISGHDNLYWYRRVMGKEIKFLLHFVKESKQDESGMPNNRFLAERTGGTYSTLKVQPAELEDSGVYFCASSQEGALNIQYFGAGTRLSVL.

This clone was observed a few times. The gene calls are TRBV15 and TRBJ2-5, with 9 nucleotides matching TRBD2. The V gene's germline CDR1 is LNHNV and CDR2 YYDKDF (reference sequence). After removal of 4 bases from V and 0 bases from J, the junction contained 3 bases not matched to a gene. The CDR3 has 15 amino acids. The CDR3 sequence: CATSKLAGYQETQYF. CDR3 in DNA: TGTGCCACCAGCAAGCTAGCGGGGTACCAAGAGACCCAGTACTTC.

The chain recombines TRBV5-1 with TRBJ2-5; D not resolved. The J call could be wrong; TRBJ2-7 is a better fit for the DNA end. This CDR3 comprises 14 residues. Germline V lookup: CDR1 SGHRS, CDR2 YFSETQ. In DNA form, the CDR3 reads TGCGCCAGCAGCGGGGAAACTCGTTTTGACGAGCAGTACTTC. Residues: CASSGETRFDEQYF.

V is TRBV7-2 and J is TRBJ1-2, with a weak D call TRBD1 (6 bases). Germline CDR1 reads SGHTA; CDR2 reads FQGNSA. Trimming cost V 2 bases and J 5 bases, with 12 bases left between them. This CDR3 comprises 14 residues. The CDR3 loop is CASSLNRALYGYTF. CDR3 sequence (DNA): TGTGCCAGCAGCTTAAACAGGGCCCTGTATGGCTACACCTTC.

This clone was recorded once. This chain uses TRBV27 with TRBJ2-7; no reliable D call. V lost 2 bases to trimming and J lost 3 bases, with 14 bases between them. CDR1 and CDR2 from the germline V gene are MNHEY and SMNVEV (reference sequence). CDR3 length: 15 residues. The CDR3 protein is CASSLTVTAVYEQYF. Written as DNA, the CDR3 is TGTGCCAGCAGTTTAACTGTGACGGCGGTCTACGAGCAGTACTTC.

This chain links TRBV15 with TRBJ2-7; TRBD2 aligns across 7 bases. The junction had 7 bases not matched to a gene; V was cut back by 3 bases and J by 2 bases. Germline CDR1 is LNHNV and CDR2 is YYDKDF (reference sequence). The CDR3 consists of 15 residues. CDR3 in DNA: TGTGCCACCAGCAGCGGGGGGACCCGGACCTACGAGCAGTACTTC. Translating gives CATSSGGTRTYEQYF.

The sample holds one count of this clone. V and J are TRBV11-3 and TRBJ2-1, with a weak D call TRBD2 (6 bases). The CDR3 has 14 residues. The germline gives CDR1 SGHNT, CDR2 YENEEA. V was pared by 5 bases and J by 2 bases, with 10 bases between. CDR3 region: CASSRGGTYNEQFF. In DNA form, the CDR3 reads TGTGCCAGCAGCCGGGGAGGCACCTACAATGAGCAGTTCTTC.

This clone was seen once. CDR3 amino acids: CASSPTGLLSGANVLTF. The CDR3 bases are TGTGCCAGCAGCCCGACAGGCCTGCTTTCTGGGGCCAACGTCCTGACTTTC. This chain uses TRBV7-3 with TRBJ2-6; possibly TRBD1 for D (6 bases). V was shortened by 5 bases and J by 1 base, with 15 bases between the two germline ends. Germline-derived CDR1 and CDR2 are SGHTA and FQGTGA. This CDR3 spans 17 amino acids.

This clone was recorded only once. This chain's CDR3 is CASSPKPRAAPGNTIYF. The CDR3 nucleotides read TGTGCCAGCAGCCCTAAACCCAGGGCGGCGCCTGGAAACACCATATATTTT. The rearrangement joins TRBV7-8 to TRBJ1-3, with D maybe TRBD1 (5 bases). V was pared by 5 bases and J by 2 bases, with 19 bases between. This CDR3 contains 17 residues. Germline V gene lookup returns CDR1 SGHVS and CDR2 FQNEAQ.

The chain combines TRBV7-8 with TRBJ2-2; D unclear. The V gene lost 7 bases and the J gene lost 8 bases, with 14 bases spanning the gap. CDR1 and CDR2 from the germline V gene are SGHVS and FQNEAQ. CDR3 length equals 13 residues. The CDR3 DNA sequence: TGTGCCAGCACCCTCGTTGGCGCTGGGGAGCTGTTTTTT. Translation gives CASTLVGAGELFF.

The rearrangement links TRBV9 to TRBJ2-3; D not certain. The CDR3 covers 13 residues. V lost 2 bases and J 4 bases, leaving 8 bases between the germline ends. The germline gives CDR1 SGDLS, CDR2 YYNGEE. The CDR3: CASSVFSPDTQYF. CDR3 sequence (DNA): TGTGCCAGCAGCGTTTTTTCTCCAGATACGCAGTATTTT.

The genes are TRBV5-1 and TRBJ2-1; the D gene is possibly TRBD1 (7 bases). Looked up from germline, CDR1 is SGHRS and CDR2 is YFSETQ. The CDR3 sequence is 16 residues long. The V end lost 3 bases, the J end lost 7 bases, and 20 bases lay between the germline ends. CDR3 amino acids: CASSSLTGDGGNEQFF. Written as DNA, the CDR3 is TGCGCCAGCAGCTCGCTAACAGGGGACGGGGGTAATGAGCAGTTCTTC.

A few counts support this clone. This rearrangement joins TRBV9 to TRBJ2-7, with D possibly matching TRBD2 (5 bases). The CDR3 consists of 14 residues. Trimming removed 2 bases from V and 3 bases from J, with 12 bases in between. CDR1 and CDR2 from the germline V gene are SGDLS and YYNGEE. The chain's CDR3 is CASSVRPGVYEQYF. DNA for the CDR3: TGTGCCAGCAGCGTGAGGCCCGGGGTCTACGAGCAGTACTTC.